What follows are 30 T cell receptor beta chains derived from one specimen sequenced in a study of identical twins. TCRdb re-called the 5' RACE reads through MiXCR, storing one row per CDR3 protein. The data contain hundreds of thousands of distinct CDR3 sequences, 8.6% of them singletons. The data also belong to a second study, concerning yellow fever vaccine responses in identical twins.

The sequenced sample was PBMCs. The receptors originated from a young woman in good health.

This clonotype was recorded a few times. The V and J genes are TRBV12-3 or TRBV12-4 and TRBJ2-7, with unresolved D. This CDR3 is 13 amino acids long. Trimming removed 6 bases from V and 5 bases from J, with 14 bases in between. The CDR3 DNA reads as TGTGCCAGCAGCCTAGGGCTCCCGGACGAGCAGTACTTC. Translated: CASSLGLPDEQYF.

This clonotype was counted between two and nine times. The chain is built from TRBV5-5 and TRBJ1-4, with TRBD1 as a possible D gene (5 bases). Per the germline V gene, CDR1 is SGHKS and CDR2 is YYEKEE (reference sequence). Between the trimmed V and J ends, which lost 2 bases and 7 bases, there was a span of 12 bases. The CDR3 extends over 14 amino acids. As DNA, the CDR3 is TGTGCCAGCAGCTTAACGGGGGGGATTGAAAAACTGTTTTTT. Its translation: CASSLTGGIEKLFF.

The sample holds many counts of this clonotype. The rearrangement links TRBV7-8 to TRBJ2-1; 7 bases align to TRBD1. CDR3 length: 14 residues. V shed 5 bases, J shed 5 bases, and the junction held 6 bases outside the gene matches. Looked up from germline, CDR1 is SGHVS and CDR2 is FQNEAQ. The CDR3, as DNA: TGTGCCAGCAGCCAGTGGGACAGCCACAATGAGCAGTTCTTC. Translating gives CASSQWDSHNEQFF.

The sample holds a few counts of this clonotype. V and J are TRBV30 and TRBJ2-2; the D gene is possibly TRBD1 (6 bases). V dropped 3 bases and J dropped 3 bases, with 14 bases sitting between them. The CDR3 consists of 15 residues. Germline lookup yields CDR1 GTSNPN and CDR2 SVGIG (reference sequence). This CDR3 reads CAWRTGTRDTGELFF. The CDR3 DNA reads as TGTGCCTGGAGGACCGGGACAAGGGACACCGGGGAGCTGTTTTTT.

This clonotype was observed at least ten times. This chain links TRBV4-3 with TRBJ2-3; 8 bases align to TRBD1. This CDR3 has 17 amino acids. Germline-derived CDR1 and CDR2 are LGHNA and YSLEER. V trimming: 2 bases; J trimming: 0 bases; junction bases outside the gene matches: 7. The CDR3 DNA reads TGCGCCAGCAGCCAAAACCGACAGGGGATTAGCACAGATACGCAGTATTTT. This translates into CASSQNRQGISTDTQYF.

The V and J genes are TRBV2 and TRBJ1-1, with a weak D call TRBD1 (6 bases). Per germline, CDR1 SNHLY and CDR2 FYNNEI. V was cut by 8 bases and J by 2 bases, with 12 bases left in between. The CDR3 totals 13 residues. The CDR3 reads CASARTANTEAFF. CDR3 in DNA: TGTGCCAGCGCACGGACAGCCAACACTGAAGCTTTCTTT. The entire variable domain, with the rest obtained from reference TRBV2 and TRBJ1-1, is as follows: EPEVTQTPSHQVTQMGQEVILRCVPISNHLYFYWYRQILGQKVEFLVSFYNNEISEKSEIFDDQFSVERPDGSNFTLKIRSTKLEDSAMYFCASARTANTEAFFGQGTRLTVV.

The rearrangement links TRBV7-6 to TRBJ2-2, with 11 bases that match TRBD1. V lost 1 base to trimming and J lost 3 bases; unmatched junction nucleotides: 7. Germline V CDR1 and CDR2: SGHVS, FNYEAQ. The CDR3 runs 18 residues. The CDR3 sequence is CASSLDRDRGSDTGELFF. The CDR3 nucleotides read TGTGCCAGCAGCTTAGACCGGGACAGGGGGTCCGACACCGGGGAGCTGTTTTTT.

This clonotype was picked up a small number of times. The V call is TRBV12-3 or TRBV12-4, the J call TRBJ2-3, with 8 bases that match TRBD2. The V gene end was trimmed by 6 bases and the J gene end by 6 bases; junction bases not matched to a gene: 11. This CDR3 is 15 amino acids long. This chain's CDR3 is CASSNTGGPFDTQYF. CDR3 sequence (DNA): TGTGCCAGCAGCAACACGGGAGGGCCTTTCGATACGCAGTATTTT.

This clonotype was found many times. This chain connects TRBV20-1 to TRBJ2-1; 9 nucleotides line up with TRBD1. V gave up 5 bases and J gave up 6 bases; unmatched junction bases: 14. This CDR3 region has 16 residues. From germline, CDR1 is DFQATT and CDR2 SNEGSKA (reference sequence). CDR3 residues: CSALNTGTGYFNEQFF. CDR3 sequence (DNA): TGCAGTGCTCTAAACACCGGGACAGGGTACTTCAATGAGCAGTTCTTC.

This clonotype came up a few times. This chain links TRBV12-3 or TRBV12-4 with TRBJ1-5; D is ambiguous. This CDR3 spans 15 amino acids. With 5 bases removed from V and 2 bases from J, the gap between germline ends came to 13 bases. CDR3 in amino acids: CASSPGTLGNQPQHF. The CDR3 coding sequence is TGTGCCAGCAGTCCTGGTACCCTTGGCAATCAGCCCCAGCATTTT.

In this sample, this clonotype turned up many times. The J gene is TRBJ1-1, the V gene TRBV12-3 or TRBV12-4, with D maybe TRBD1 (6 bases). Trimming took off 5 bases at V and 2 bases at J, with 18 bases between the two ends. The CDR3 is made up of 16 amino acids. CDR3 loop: CASSPPGGGGNTEAFF. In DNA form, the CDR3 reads TGTGCCAGCAGTCCGCCCGGGGGCGGAGGTAACACTGAAGCTTTCTTT.

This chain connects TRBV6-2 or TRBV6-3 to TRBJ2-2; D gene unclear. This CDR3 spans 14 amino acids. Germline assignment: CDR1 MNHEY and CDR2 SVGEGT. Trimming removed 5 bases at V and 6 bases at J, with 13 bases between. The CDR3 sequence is CASSLVGSAGELFF. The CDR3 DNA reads TGTGCCAGCAGTCTCGTAGGTTCAGCCGGGGAGCTGTTTTTT.

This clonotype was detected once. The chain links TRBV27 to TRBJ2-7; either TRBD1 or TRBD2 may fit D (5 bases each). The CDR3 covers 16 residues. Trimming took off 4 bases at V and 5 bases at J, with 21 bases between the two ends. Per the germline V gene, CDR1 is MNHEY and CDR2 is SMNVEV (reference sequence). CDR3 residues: CASSWEWGRVPDEQYF. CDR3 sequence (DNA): TGTGCCAGCAGTTGGGAGTGGGGCAGGGTCCCCGACGAGCAGTACTTC.

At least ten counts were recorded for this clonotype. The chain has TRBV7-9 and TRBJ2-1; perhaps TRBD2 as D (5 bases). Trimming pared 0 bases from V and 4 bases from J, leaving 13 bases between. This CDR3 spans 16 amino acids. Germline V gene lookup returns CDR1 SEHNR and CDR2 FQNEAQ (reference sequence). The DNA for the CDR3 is TGTGCCAGCAGCTTAGCAGTACTAGACCTTTACAATGAGCAGTTCTTC. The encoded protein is CASSLAVLDLYNEQFF. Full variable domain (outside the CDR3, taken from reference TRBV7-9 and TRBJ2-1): DTGVSQNPRHKITKRGQNVTFRCDPISEHNRLYWYRQTLGQGPEFLTYFQNEAQLEKSRLLSDRFSAERPKGSFSTLEIQRTEQGDSAMYLCASSLAVLDLYNEQFFGPGTRLTVL.

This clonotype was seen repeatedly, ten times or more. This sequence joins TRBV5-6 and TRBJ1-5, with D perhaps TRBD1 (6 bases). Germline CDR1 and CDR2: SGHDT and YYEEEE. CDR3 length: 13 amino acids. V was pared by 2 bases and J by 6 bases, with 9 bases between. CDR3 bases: TGTGCCAGCAGCTTACAGGGTTTTCAGCCCCAGCATTTT. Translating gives CASSLQGFQPQHF.

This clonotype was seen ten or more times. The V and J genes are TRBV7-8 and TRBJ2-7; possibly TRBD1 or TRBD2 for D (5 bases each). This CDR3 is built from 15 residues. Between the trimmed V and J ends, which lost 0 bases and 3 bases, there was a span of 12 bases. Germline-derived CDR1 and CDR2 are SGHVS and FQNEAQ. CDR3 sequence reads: CASSLAVGTIYEQYF. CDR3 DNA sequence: TGTGCCAGCAGCTTAGCGGTGGGGACGATCTACGAGCAGTACTTC.

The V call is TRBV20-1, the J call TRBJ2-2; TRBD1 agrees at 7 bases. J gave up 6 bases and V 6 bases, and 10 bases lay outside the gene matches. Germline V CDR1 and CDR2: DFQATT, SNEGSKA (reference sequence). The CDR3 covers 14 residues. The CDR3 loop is CSAPDRVESGELFF. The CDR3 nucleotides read TGCAGTGCCCCTGACAGGGTGGAATCCGGGGAGCTGTTTTTT.

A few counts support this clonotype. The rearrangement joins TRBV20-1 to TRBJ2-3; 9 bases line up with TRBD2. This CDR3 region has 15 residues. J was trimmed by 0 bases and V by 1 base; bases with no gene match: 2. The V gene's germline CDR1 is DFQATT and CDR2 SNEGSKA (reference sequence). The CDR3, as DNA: TGCAGTGCTAGAGGACTAGCGGTTAGCACAGATACGCAGTATTTT. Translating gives CSARGLAVSTDTQYF.

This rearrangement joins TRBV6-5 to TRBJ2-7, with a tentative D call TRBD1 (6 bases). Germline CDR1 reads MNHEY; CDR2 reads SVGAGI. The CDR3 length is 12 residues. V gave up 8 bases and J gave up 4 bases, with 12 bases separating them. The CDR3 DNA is TGTGCCAGCGCGGCAGGGGTTTACGAGCAGTACTTC. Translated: CASAAGVYEQYF.

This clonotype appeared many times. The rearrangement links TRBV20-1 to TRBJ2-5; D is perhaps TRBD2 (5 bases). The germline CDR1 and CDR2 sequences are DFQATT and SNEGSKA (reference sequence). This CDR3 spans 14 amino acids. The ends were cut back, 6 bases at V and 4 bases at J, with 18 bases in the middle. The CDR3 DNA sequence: TGCAGTGCCAAGGCGCCGGGAAATTCAGAGACCCAGTACTTC. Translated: CSAKAPGNSETQYF.

This CDR3 reads CASSQGTGDFEQFF. DNA of the CDR3: TGCGCCAGCAGCCAGGGGACAGGGGATTTTGAGCAGTTCTTC. The V call is TRBV4-3, the J call TRBJ2-1; 10 bases line up with TRBD1. The CDR3 totals 14 residues. The V and J ends lost 3 bases and 9 bases, in that order; junction bases with no gene match: 5. Germline lookup yields CDR1 LGHNA and CDR2 YSLEER.

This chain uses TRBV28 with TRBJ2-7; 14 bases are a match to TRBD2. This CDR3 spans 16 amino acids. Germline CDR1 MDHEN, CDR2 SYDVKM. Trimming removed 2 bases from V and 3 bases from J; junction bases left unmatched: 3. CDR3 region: CASSLPGTSGSYEQYF. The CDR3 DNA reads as TGTGCCAGCAGTTTACCCGGGACTAGCGGGAGCTACGAGCAGTACTTC. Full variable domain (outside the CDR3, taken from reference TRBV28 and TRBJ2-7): DVKVTQSSRYLVKRTGEKVFLECVQDMDHENMFWYRQDPGLGLRLIYFSYDVKMKEKGDIPEGYSVSREKKERFSLILESASTNQTSMYLCASSLPGTSGSYEQYFGPGTRLTVT.

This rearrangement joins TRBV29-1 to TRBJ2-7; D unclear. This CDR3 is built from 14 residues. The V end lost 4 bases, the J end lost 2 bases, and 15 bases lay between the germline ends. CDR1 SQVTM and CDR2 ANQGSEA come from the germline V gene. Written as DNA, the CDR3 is TGCAGCGTTGGCCACCCCGGAGTCCCCTACGAGCAGTACTTC. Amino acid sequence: CSVGHPGVPYEQYF.

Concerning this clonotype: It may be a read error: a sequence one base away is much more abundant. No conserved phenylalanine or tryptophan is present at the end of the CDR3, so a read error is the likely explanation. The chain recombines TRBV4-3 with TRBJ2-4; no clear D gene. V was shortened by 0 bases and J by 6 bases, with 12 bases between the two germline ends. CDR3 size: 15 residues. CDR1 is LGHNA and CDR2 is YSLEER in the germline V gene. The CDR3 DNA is TGCGCCAGCAGCCAAGATAGGCTTATGTTAAACATTCAGTACCTC. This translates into CASSQDRLMLNIQYL.

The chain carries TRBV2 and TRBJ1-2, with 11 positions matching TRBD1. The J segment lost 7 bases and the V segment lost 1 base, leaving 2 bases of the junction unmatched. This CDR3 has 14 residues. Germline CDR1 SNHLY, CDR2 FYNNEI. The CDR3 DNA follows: TGTGCCAGCAGTGAAGGGACAGGGGGCACTGGCTACACCTTC. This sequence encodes CASSEGTGGTGYTF.

Written as DNA, the CDR3 is TGTGCCAGCAGCCCCAGGCAGCTAGGTCAGACCGGGGAGCTGTTTTTT. It specifies CASSPRQLGQTGELFF. The V call is TRBV11-3, the J call TRBJ2-2, with D hard to call. CDR3 length: 16 residues. Looked up from germline, CDR1 is SGHNT and CDR2 is YENEEA. V lost 5 bases and J lost 5, with 18 bases in between.

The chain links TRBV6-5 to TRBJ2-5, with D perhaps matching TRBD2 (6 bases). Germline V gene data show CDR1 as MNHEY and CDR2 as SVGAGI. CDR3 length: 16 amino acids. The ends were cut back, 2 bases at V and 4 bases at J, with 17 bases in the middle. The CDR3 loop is CASSYMGGGIGETQYF. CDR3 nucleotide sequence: TGTGCCAGCAGTTACATGGGGGGTGGGATTGGAGAGACCCAGTACTTC.

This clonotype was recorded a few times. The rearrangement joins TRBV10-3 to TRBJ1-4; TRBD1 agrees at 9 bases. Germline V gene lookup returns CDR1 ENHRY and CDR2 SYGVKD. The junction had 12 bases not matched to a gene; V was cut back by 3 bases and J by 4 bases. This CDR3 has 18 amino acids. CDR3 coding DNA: TGTGCCATCAGTGACAAGGACAGGGGTCGGAGCTATAATGAAAAACTGTTTTTT. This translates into CAISDKDRGRSYNEKLFF.

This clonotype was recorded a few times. The CDR3 nucleotides are TGTGCCAGCAGCTCGGGGACCGGGACACCCCTCCACTTT. Encoded protein: CASSSGTGTPLHF. The chain carries TRBV3-1 and TRBJ1-6, with D possibly being TRBD1 (5 bases). Germline CDR1 and CDR2: LGHDT and YNNKEL (reference sequence). The CDR3 has 13 residues. Deletions cut 5 bases from V and 11 bases from J, with 13 bases between.

This chain's CDR3 is CASSQDRLAGGRGEQFF. CDR3 nucleotides: TGTGCCAGCAGCCAAGATCGACTAGCGGGGGGACGAGGGGAGCAGTTCTTC. The chain uses TRBV3-1 and TRBJ2-1, with 13 positions matching TRBD2. V was pared by 0 bases and J by 10 bases, with 9 bases of the junction left unmatched. In germline, CDR1 is LGHDT, CDR2 YNNKEL (reference sequence). This CDR3 is 17 amino acids long.